Listed below are T cell receptor beta chains from one sample, sequenced in a study of blood T cell repertoires in COVID-19. Clones were sequenced by immunoSEQ multiplex PCR, and TCRdb holds only the in-frame ones, with some missing. The table shows 50,000 to 75,000 clones, with about 80% occurring only once. The sample consisted of peripheral blood. The origin of the receptors is a man aged 60 to 75 with COVID-19, enrolled during active disease. The CDR3 runs from the conserved cysteine through the conserved F or W. Each record gives: clone size, V gene, D gene, J gene, CDR3 protein, CDR3 DNA. The D gene is left open where the match is weak. Expanded clones are given a class, and other clones once, few, many or no size at all.

.	TRBV28	TRBD1	TRBJ2-4	CASTKQGDANIQYF	TGTGCCAGCACCAAACAGGGGGACGCAAACATTCAGTACTTC
.	TRBV24-1	.	TRBJ1-2	CATSGERGGYTF	TGTGCCACCAGTGGTGAGAGAGGTGGCTACACCTTC
once	TRBV11-3	.	TRBJ2-1	CASSLPFSSYNEQFF	TGTGCCAGCAGCTTACCGTTTAGCTCCTACAATGAGCAGTTCTTC
.	TRBV9	.	TRBJ2-2	CASSAAITGELFF	TGTGCCAGCAGCGCCGCTATTACCGGGGAGCTGTTTTTT
.	TRBV9	.	TRBJ2-7	CASSVSDYEQYF	TGTGCCAGCAGCGTATCAGACTACGAGCAGTACTTC
.	TRBV30	.	TRBJ1-1	CAWSWEGIAWTEAFF	TGTGCCTGGAGTTGGGAGGGGATTGCCTGGACTGAAGCTTTCTTT
.	TRBV14	TRBD2	TRBJ2-1	CASSPSGGLREDNEQFF	TGTGCCAGCAGCCCCAGCGGGGGGCTCCGGGAAGACAATGAGCAGTTCTTC
.	TRBV5-6	.	TRBJ2-7	CASSSRVSEQYF	TGTGCCAGCAGCTCCAGGGTCTCCGAGCAGTACTTC
.	TRBV5-1	TRBD1	TRBJ1-1	CASSLRTGGDTEAFF	TGCGCCAGCAGCCTTCGGACAGGGGGTGACACTGAAGCTTTCTTT
.	TRBV5-1	.	TRBJ2-3	CASSLGEERPSTDTQYF	TGCGCCAGCAGCTTAGGGGAGGAGCGGCCTAGCACAGATACGCAGTATTTT
.	TRBV11-2	TRBD2	TRBJ2-7	CASSLGAPSGRAHEQYF	TGTGCCAGCAGCTTAGGGGCTCCCAGCGGGAGGGCCCACGAGCAGTACTTC
few	TRBV10-3	.	TRBJ2-1	CAIGSPEQFF	TGTGCCATTGGGAGCCCAGAGCAGTTCTTC
.	TRBV7-3	.	TRBJ1-3	CASSSSGSTGNTIYF	TGTGCCAGCAGCTCTAGCGGGTCGACTGGAAACACCATATATTTT
.	TRBV2	.	TRBJ1-1	CASSALRGNTEAFF	TGTGCCAGCAGCGCTCTCAGGGGGAACACTGAAGCTTTCTTT
.	TRBV5-4	TRBD2	TRBJ2-1	CASTLAGGSNEQFF	TGTGCCAGCACCCTAGCGGGAGGCTCCAATGAGCAGTTCTTC
.	TRBV11-3	.	TRBJ2-5	CASSLGTVGETQYF	TGTGCCAGCAGCTTAGGGACAGTCGGCGAGACCCAGTACTTC
.	TRBV2	.	TRBJ1-2	CASSPGTLYGYTF	TGTGCCAGCAGTCCCGGGACACTCTATGGCTACACCTTC
.	TRBV5-5	.	TRBJ2-2	CASLSTVTGTGELFF	TGTGCCAGCCTTTCTACTGTCACGGGCACCGGGGAGCTGTTTTTT
.	TRBV10-2	TRBD1	TRBJ2-7	CASSESYRGYEQYF	TGCGCCAGCAGTGAGTCCTACAGGGGCTACGAGCAGTACTTC
.	TRBV11-2	.	TRBJ2-1	CASSLVRSSYNEQFF	TGTGCCAGCAGCTTAGTGCGGAGCTCCTACAATGAGCAGTTCTTC
.	TRBV5-1	TRBD2	TRBJ2-5	CASSLVGLLEETQYF	TGCGCCAGCAGCTTGGTGGGACTACTGGAAGAGACCCAGTACTTC
.	TRBV24-1	.	TRBJ2-1	CATSDLVNSYNEQFF	TGTGCCACCAGTGATTTGGTTAACTCCTACAATGAGCAGTTCTTC
many	TRBV6-5	TRBD1	TRBJ2-5	CASRKNRGLETQYF	TGTGCCAGCAGGAAGAACAGGGGATTGGAGACCCAGTACTTC
.	TRBV6-2/TRBV6-3	.	TRBJ2-7	CASSYLAVGLSEQYF	TGTGCCAGCAGTTACTTGGCGGTTGGACTAAGCGAGCAGTACTTC
.	TRBV27	.	TRBJ2-7	CASRERQNSYEQYF	TGTGCCAGCAGGGAGAGACAGAACTCCTACGAGCAGTACTTC
.	TRBV5-5	TRBD2	TRBJ2-2	CASSAGTSPGELFF	TGTGCCAGCAGCGCCGGGACTAGCCCCGGGGAGCTGTTTTTT
.	TRBV19	.	TRBJ2-3	CASSIGGSTDTQYF	TGTGCCAGTAGTATAGGAGGAAGCACAGATACGCAGTATTTT
.	TRBV2	.	TRBJ1-4	CASSVGVLEKLFF	TGTGCCAGCAGTGTCGGGGTGTTGGAAAAACTGTTTTTT
few	TRBV6-5	TRBD1	TRBJ1-6	CASSWVPGGNSPLHF	TGTGCCAGCAGTTGGGTTCCAGGGGGGAATTCACCCCTCCACTTT
.	TRBV2	TRBD1	TRBJ2-5	CAVTGGVKTQYF	TGTGCCGTGACAGGGGGCGTAAAGACCCAGTACTTC
.	TRBV6-5	TRBD1	TRBJ2-2	CASGGQRNTGELFF	TGTGCCAGCGGGGGACAGAGGAACACCGGGGAGCTGTTTTTT
.	TRBV29-1	.	TRBJ2-5	CSVENWQETQYF	TGCAGCGTTGAAAACTGGCAAGAGACCCAGTACTTC